This record concerns one T cell receptor (beta chain) sequence. Its antigen is undetermined. These data are taken from a study of cytomegalovirus exposure and HLA in healthy donors. Overall study: Earlier findings included 117 million unique TCR beta sequences obtained from about 180 million T cells.

Between the trimmed V and J ends, which lost 5 bases and 4 bases, there was a span of 11 bases. This CDR3 contains 13 residues. Per the germline V gene, CDR1 is SGHTA and CDR2 is FQGNSA. Study observations and caveats: A highly shared variant cluster was judged a likely technical artifact.

It was with 60 Vbeta and 13 Jbeta primers that the PCR ran. Only in-frame clones appear in the TCRdb table, and some are missing; sequencing was by immunoSEQ multiplex PCR. This table has around 240,000 clones, about four fifths appearing once. The sequencing input was PBMCs. V is TRBV7-2 and J is TRBJ1-2; TRBD1 might be the D (5 bases). The clonotype originates from a woman aged 40 to 49 in good health and CMV-seropositive. CDR3 protein: CASSPRGGYGYTF. The CDR3 nucleotides read TGTGCCAGCAGCCCTCGGGGGGGCTATGGCTACACCTTC.